One sample yielded the 26 T cell receptor beta chains listed below, sequenced in a study of blood T cell repertoires in COVID-19. The table came from immunoSEQ multiplex PCR; TCRdb's copy has only in-frame clones and leaves some out. This sample has roughly 100,000 clones, with more than 75% found just once. What was sequenced was peripheral blood. Receptors originate from a human donor in a cohort sampled during active COVID-19.

This chain joins TRBV3-1 (or the pseudogene TRBV3-2) and TRBJ1-2; 9 bases align to TRBD1. The CDR3 consists of 14 residues. Germline V gene lookup returns CDR1 LGHDT and CDR2 YNNKEL (reference sequence). Unmatched junction bases numbered 8, after V lost 4 bases and J lost 8 bases. The CDR3 region is CASSPRTGVGGYTF. CDR3 bases: TGTGCCAGCAGCCCCCGGACAGGGGTGGGGGGCTACACCTTC.

This clone was seen just once. V and J are TRBV29-1 and TRBJ2-1; TRBD1 might be the D (6 bases). Germline CDR1 reads SQVTM; CDR2 reads ANQGSEA. This CDR3 has 15 residues. The ends were cut back, 7 bases at V and 0 bases at J, with 16 bases in the middle. CDR3 sequence reads: CSGLKDSNSYNEQFF. As DNA, the CDR3 is TGCAGCGGACTAAAGGACAGCAACTCCTACAATGAGCAGTTCTTC.

V usage is TRBV30 and J usage is TRBJ1-1, with 9 bases fitting TRBD1. V lost 3 bases and J lost 4; bases outside the gene matches: 9. Germline V gene data show CDR1 as GTSNPN and CDR2 as SVGIG (reference sequence). The CDR3 runs 15 residues. CDR3 coding DNA: TGTGCCTGGAGCCTTCCGGACAGGGGCTTCACTGAAGCTTTCTTT. Its translation is CAWSLPDRGFTEAFF.

The rearrangement joins TRBV24-1 to TRBJ1-6; no reliable D call. The CDR3 runs to 14 residues. Germline CDR1 is KGHDR and CDR2 is SFDVKD. CDR3 loop: CAVGASSYNSPLHF. CDR3 bases: TGTGCTGTGGGAGCCAGCTCCTATAATTCACCCCTCCACTTT.

This chain links TRBV6-5 with TRBJ1-2; 9 bases align to TRBD1. Germline trimming cut 0 bases from V and 8 bases from J; bases unmatched to any gene: 4. The germline CDR1 and CDR2 sequences are MNHEY and SVGAGI. This CDR3 is 14 amino acids long. The CDR3 is CASSYSQGARGYTF. CDR3 bases: TGTGCCAGCAGTTACTCACAGGGGGCGCGGGGCTACACCTTC.

V usage is TRBV23-1 and J usage is TRBJ2-2; TRBD2 agrees at 8 bases. TRBV23-1 is noted as an ORF with a role that remains uncertain. V shed 9 bases, J shed 5 bases, and the junction held 11 bases outside the gene matches. The CDR3 has 15 residues. The CDR3 nucleotides are TGCGCCAGGTCCCCTCGGGGGGGGAAAACCGGGGAGCTGTTTTTT. It is translated as CARSPRGGKTGELFF.

J is TRBJ1-3 and V is TRBV9; D perhaps matches TRBD1 (5 bases). CDR1 and CDR2 (germline): SGDLS, YYNGEE. This CDR3 contains 13 residues. V gave up 7 bases and J gave up 1 base, with 9 bases separating them. The DNA of the CDR3 is TGTGCCAGCTCCGGGGGATCTGGAAACACCATATATTTT. As protein: CASSGGSGNTIYF.

The chain employs TRBV11-1 and TRBJ1-1, with D perhaps matching TRBD1 (6 bases). The germline CDR1 and CDR2 sequences are SGHAT and FQDESV (reference sequence). The V gene lost 8 bases and the J gene lost 8 bases, with 9 bases spanning the gap. The CDR3 totals 10 residues. CDR3: CASGGREAFF. DNA for the CDR3: TGTGCCAGCGGGGGCCGGGAAGCTTTCTTT.

The chain uses TRBV12-3 or TRBV12-4 and TRBJ1-5; D is unclear. This CDR3 contains 13 residues. Between the trimmed V and J ends, which lost 7 bases and 7 bases, there was a span of 14 bases. CDR3 DNA: TGTGCCAGCATAGGACTTCTAGGCCAGCCCCAGCATTTT. Translating gives CASIGLLGQPQHF.

This clone occurred a few times. This rearrangement joins TRBV3-1 (or the pseudogene TRBV3-2) to TRBJ2-7; maybe TRBD1 (6 bases). This CDR3 comprises 14 residues. The germline V gene encodes CDR1 LGHDT and CDR2 YNNKEL (reference sequence). The V end was cut by 4 bases, the J end by 2 bases, with 12 bases between. The CDR3: CASSRDTLPYEQYF. Here the CDR3 DNA reads TGTGCCAGCAGCCGGGACACGCTCCCCTACGAGCAGTACTTC.

The rearrangement links TRBV2 to TRBJ2-1; D perhaps matches TRBD1 (5 bases). V lost 7 bases to trimming and J lost 6 bases, with 10 bases between them. Germline assignment: CDR1 SNHLY and CDR2 FYNNEI. The CDR3 runs 12 residues. This chain's CDR3 is CASMIQGNEQFF. CDR3 bases: TGTGCCAGCATGATCCAGGGCAATGAGCAGTTCTTC.

The chain recombines TRBV9 with TRBJ2-2, with D uncertain. V was trimmed by 1 base and J by 4 bases, leaving 5 bases between them. CDR1 and CDR2 (germline): SGDLS, YYNGEE. This CDR3 has 13 residues. CDR3 coding DNA: TGTGCCAGCAGCGTACCGGTCACCGGGGAGCTGTTTTTT. It encodes CASSVPVTGELFF.

The chain has TRBV7-2 and TRBJ1-2, with TRBD1 matching 7 bases. The CDR3 contains 15 residues. CDR1 is SGHTA and CDR2 is FQGNSA in the germline V gene. V shed 2 bases and J 2 bases; nucleotides not matched to a gene: 5. CDR3: CASSLRGRQNYGYTF. CDR3 nucleotide sequence: TGTGCCAGCAGCTTAAGGGGGCGACAGAACTATGGCTACACCTTC.

This chain joins TRBV20-1 and TRBJ1-3; D is undetermined. Germline V gives CDR1 DFQATT, CDR2 SNEGSKA (reference sequence). The CDR3 consists of 12 residues. V was trimmed by 3 bases and J by 3 bases, leaving 6 bases between them. The DNA of the CDR3 is TGCAGTGCTAGTCCCAGTGGAAACACCATATATTTT. Residues: CSASPSGNTIYF.

In nucleotides, the CDR3 is TGTGCCAGCAGTTTACAGGGGCCTGGAAACACCATATATTTT. Its protein product is CASSLQGPGNTIYF. The chain links TRBV27 to TRBJ1-3; perhaps TRBD1 as D (6 bases). Germline loops: CDR1 MNHEY, CDR2 SMNVEV (reference sequence). This CDR3 has 14 residues. Trimming took 2 bases from V and 2 from J, leaving 7 bases between them.

This chain joins TRBV4-1 and TRBJ1-1; D is uncertain. V was cut by 0 bases and J by 0 bases, with 5 bases left in between. The CDR3 sequence is 14 residues long. Germline assignment: CDR1 MGHRA and CDR2 YSYEKL. CDR3 coding DNA: TGCGCCAGCAGCCAAGACACAGTGAACACTGAAGCTTTCTTT. It encodes CASSQDTVNTEAFF.

This clone has a handful of counts. The chain couples TRBV11-1 to TRBJ1-1, with D uncertain. Per germline, CDR1 SGHAT and CDR2 FQDESV (reference sequence). The CDR3 extends over 11 amino acids. V was pared by 3 bases and J by 7 bases, with 6 bases between. The CDR3 here is CASSFGSEAFF. The CDR3 DNA reads TGTGCCAGCAGCTTTGGCAGTGAAGCTTTCTTT.

This chain links TRBV18 with TRBJ1-1; D possibly corresponds to TRBD1 (6 bases). This CDR3 spans 15 amino acids. Looked up from germline, CDR1 is KGHSH and CDR2 is LQKENI. Between the trimmed V and J ends, which lost 1 base and 4 bases, there was a span of 13 bases. In DNA, the CDR3 is TGTGCCAGCTCACCACTGGACAGCGCCGGCACTGAAGCTTTCTTT. Translated: CASSPLDSAGTEAFF.

The chain has TRBV5-1 and TRBJ2-1, with 9 bases that match TRBD2. V was clipped by 0 bases and J by 7 bases; unmatched bases: 5. The CDR3 totals 15 residues. Germline loops: CDR1 SGHRS, CDR2 YFSETQ. CDR3 coding DNA: TGCGCCAGCAGCTTGGCGCTAGCGGGACAGAATGAGCAGTTCTTC. Its translation: CASSLALAGQNEQFF.

The rearrangement joins TRBV5-8 to TRBJ2-1; 8 positions agree with TRBD2. The V gene's germline CDR1 is SGHTS and CDR2 YDEGEE. The CDR3 spans 13 residues. The junction had 11 bases not matched to a gene; V was cut back by 9 bases and J by 9 bases. The CDR3 here is CATARAAGGEQFF. In nucleotides, the CDR3 is TGTGCCACCGCTAGGGCGGCGGGGGGTGAGCAGTTCTTC.

V gene TRBV12-3 or TRBV12-4 combines with J gene TRBJ1-1; TRBD1 is a possible D gene (5 bases). With 2 bases removed from V and 4 bases from J, the gap between germline ends came to 8 bases. CDR3 length equals 13 residues. CDR3 bases: TGTGCCAGCAGTTTATCCAGGGCCACTGAAGCTTTCTTT. It translates to CASSLSRATEAFF.

The CDR3 DNA reads TGTGCCAGTGGGACAGTCAATCAGCCCCAGCATTTT. Residues: CASGTVNQPQHF. This chain links TRBV6-5 with TRBJ1-5; 7 bases line up with TRBD1. This CDR3 spans 12 amino acids. V was clipped by 9 bases and J by 3 bases; unmatched bases: 2. In germline, CDR1 is MNHEY, CDR2 SVGAGI.

This chain connects TRBV7-8 to TRBJ2-7; 10 nucleotides match TRBD2. J lost 4 bases, V lost 5 bases, and 8 bases had no gene match. Germline assignment: CDR1 SGHVS and CDR2 FQNEAQ. The CDR3 sequence is 15 residues long. CDR3 residues: CASSGFTAGGYEQYF. In nucleotides, the CDR3 is TGTGCCAGCAGCGGATTCACAGCGGGAGGGTACGAGCAGTACTTC.

The rearrangement links TRBV28 to TRBJ1-5; TRBD1 agrees at 7 bases. The CDR3 length is 15 residues. V shed 5 bases and J 3 bases; nucleotides not matched to a gene: 7. Germline-derived CDR1 and CDR2 are MDHEN and SYDVKM. The CDR3 loop reads CASSPDRVVNQPQHF. For the CDR3, the DNA is TGTGCCAGCAGTCCCGACAGGGTTGTCAATCAGCCCCAGCATTTT.

This sequence joins TRBV6-5 and TRBJ1-1; 8 nucleotides align to TRBD1. J gave up 1 base and V 7 bases, and 5 bases lay outside the gene matches. This CDR3 region has 14 residues. Germline V gives CDR1 MNHEY, CDR2 SVGAGI. DNA of the CDR3: TGTGCCAGCAACCGACAGGGGAGGAACACTGAAGCTTTCTTT. Translating gives CASNRQGRNTEAFF.

This clone was observed a single time. V and J are TRBV11-2 and TRBJ2-2; no reliable D call. The CDR3 runs to 13 residues. Trimming cost V 5 bases and J 5 bases, with 9 bases left between them. Germline V gene data show CDR1 as SGHAT and CDR2 as FQNNGV. The CDR3 reads CASSPPGTGELFF. CDR3 nucleotide sequence: TGTGCCAGCAGCCCGCCCGGGACCGGGGAGCTGTTTTTT. Combining the CDR3 with reference TRBV11-2 and TRBJ2-2 gives the whole variable domain EAGVAQSPRYKIIEKRQSVAFWCNPISGHATLYWYQQILGQGPKLLIQFQNNGVVDDSQLPKDRFSAERLKGVDSTLKIQPAKLEDSAVYLCASSPPGTGELFFGEGSRLTVL.